This entry lists 32 T cell receptor beta chains sequenced from one sample in a study of OX40 agonist ivuxolimab in advanced cancers. TCRdb's copy holds only in-frame clones and misses some; the assay was immunoSEQ multiplex PCR. The sample lists about 71,000 clones, about 94% seen once, with 15% to 17% in the top ten. The material was CD4+ or CD8+ T cells sorted from blood, obtained in a trial of the OX40 agonist ivuxolimab. These TCRs come from an adult with an advanced solid tumor such as melanoma, head and neck, liver or kidney cancer.

J is TRBJ2-1 and V is TRBV29-1, with a tentative D call TRBD2 (5 bases). CDR3 length: 17 residues. Trimming removed 2 bases at V and 3 bases at J, with 20 bases between. Germline lookup yields CDR1 SQVTM and CDR2 ANQGSEA. The CDR3 is CSVELPWTDSNYNEQFF. The CDR3 nucleotides are TGCAGCGTTGAACTTCCATGGACGGACTCTAACTACAATGAGCAGTTCTTC.

The chain is built from TRBV10-3 and TRBJ1-1; D is ambiguous. Germline lookup yields CDR1 ENHRY and CDR2 SYGVKD. The V end lost 3 bases, the J end lost 5 bases, and 16 bases lay between the germline ends. CDR3 length: 15 residues. CDR3 protein: CAISDPDGESTEAFF. The CDR3 DNA is TGTGCCATCAGTGACCCGGACGGAGAAAGTACTGAAGCTTTCTTT.

V usage is TRBV29-1 and J usage is TRBJ1-1; D may be TRBD1 (5 bases). The germline V gene has CDR1 SQVTM and CDR2 ANQGSEA. This CDR3 spans 14 amino acids. V lost 3 bases and J lost 4, with 15 bases in between. The CDR3 loop is CSVDGQGGGTEAFF. In DNA form, the CDR3 reads TGCAGCGTTGACGGGCAGGGAGGCGGCACTGAAGCTTTCTTT.

The chain links TRBV4-1 to TRBJ2-7; TRBD1 agrees at 9 bases. Germline CDR1 is MGHRA and CDR2 is YSYEKL. Unmatched junction bases numbered 7, after V lost 0 bases and J lost 7 bases. The CDR3 has 15 amino acids. The CDR3 DNA reads TGCGCCAGCAGCCAAGATGTACAGGGGGCAGGTGAGCAGTACTTC. Translation gives CASSQDVQGAGEQYF.

This clone was recorded only once. The chain couples TRBV28 to TRBJ1-4, with unresolved D. Germline CDR1 is MDHEN and CDR2 is SYDVKM. The CDR3 length is 15 residues. The V gene lost 5 bases and the J gene lost 5 bases, with 15 bases spanning the gap. The CDR3 protein is CASSGIRMGNEKLFF. CDR3 DNA: TGTGCCAGCAGTGGGATACGGATGGGGAATGAAAAACTGTTTTTT.

The count of this clone is one. This rearrangement joins TRBV7-6 to TRBJ2-7; no reliable D call. There are 14 residues in the CDR3. Germline CDR1 and CDR2: SGHVS and FNYEAQ. The V end was cut by 4 bases, the J end by 6 bases, with 16 bases between. The CDR3 protein is CASSSEAVPAEQYF. CDR3 nucleotide sequence: TGTGCCAGCAGCTCAGAAGCCGTGCCTGCCGAGCAGTACTTC. The complete variable domain, with remaining parts taken from reference TRBV7-6 and TRBJ2-7, reads GAGVSQSPRYKVTKRGQDVALRCDPISGHVSLYWYRQALGQGPEFLTYFNYEAQQDKSGLPNDRFSAERPEGSISTLTIQRTEQRDSAMYRCASSSEAVPAEQYFGPGTRLTVT.

The chain is built from TRBV27 and TRBJ1-1; 7 bases agree with TRBD1. V lost 2 bases, J lost 0 bases, and 6 bases stayed unmatched. The CDR3 runs 16 residues. Germline V gives CDR1 MNHEY, CDR2 SMNVEV (reference sequence). The CDR3, as DNA: TGTGCCAGCAGTTTAACCCCAGACAGGGTGAACACTGAAGCTTTCTTT. Protein product: CASSLTPDRVNTEAFF.

The DNA of the CDR3 is TGCAGCGTTCCCCTAGCGGGAGTTTCAGATGAGCAGTTCTTC. It specifies CSVPLAGVSDEQFF. The chain recombines TRBV29-1 with TRBJ2-1; 10 positions match TRBD2. V gave up 5 bases and J gave up 8 bases; unmatched junction bases: 9. The CDR3 is made up of 14 amino acids. Germline V gene lookup returns CDR1 SQVTM and CDR2 ANQGSEA.

This clone has only one observation. The J gene is TRBJ2-2, the V gene TRBV7-9; a weak D match, TRBD1 (5 bases). This CDR3 is 13 amino acids long. Trimming stripped 3 bases from V and 11 bases from J, with 13 bases between. Germline CDR1 reads SEHNR; CDR2 reads FQNEAQ (reference sequence). The CDR3, as DNA: TGTGCCAGCAGCTTCCAGGGTCCGGTTGAGCTGTTTTTT. Protein sequence: CASSFQGPVELFF.

At least ten counts were recorded for this clone. The chain couples TRBV4-3 to TRBJ2-2; no clear D. Germline CDR1 and CDR2: LGHNA and YSLEER. The V end lost 2 bases, the J end lost 1 base, and 8 bases lay between the germline ends. CDR3 size: 15 residues. The CDR3 reads CASSQNGQNTGELFF. DNA of the CDR3: TGCGCCAGCAGCCAAAATGGGCAGAACACCGGGGAGCTGTTTTTT.

The chain uses TRBV5-1 and TRBJ2-7, with 9 nucleotides matching TRBD2. This CDR3 region has 13 residues. Germline CDR1 and CDR2: SGHRS and YFSETQ. With V trimmed by 6 bases and J by 2 bases, 3 bases remained unmatched. The DNA for the CDR3 is TGCGCCAGCATGGCGGGAGGGGCCTACGAGCAGTACTTC. Protein product: CASMAGGAYEQYF.

The chain uses TRBV5-1 and TRBJ2-6, with D perhaps assigned TRBD1 or TRBD2 (5 bases each). V was shortened by 0 bases and J by 0 bases, with 16 bases between the two germline ends. The CDR3 covers 19 residues. In germline, CDR1 is SGHRS, CDR2 YFSETQ. The CDR3 sequence is CASSLAVGEGPSGANVLTF. CDR3 DNA sequence: TGCGCCAGCAGCTTGGCCGTCGGCGAGGGGCCCTCTGGGGCCAACGTCCTGACTTTC.

The chain recombines TRBV19 with TRBJ2-5, with D perhaps TRBD2 (6 bases). This CDR3 has 14 amino acids. With 3 bases removed from V and 5 bases from J, the gap between germline ends came to 13 bases. Germline V gene sequence: CDR1 LNHDA, CDR2 SQIVND (reference sequence). The CDR3 DNA reads TGTGCCAGTAGTATCGGAGGGTCAGGGGAGACCCAGTACTTC. It encodes CASSIGGSGETQYF. Drawing the rest from reference TRBV19 and TRBJ2-5, the complete variable domain is DGGITQSPKYLFRKEGQNVTLSCEQNLNHDAMYWYRQDPGQGLRLIYYSQIVNDFQKGDIAEGYSVSREKKESFPLTVTSAQKNPTAFYLCASSIGGSGETQYFGPGTRLLVL.

V gene TRBV11-3 combines with J gene TRBJ2-2; D ambiguous. V was shortened by 4 bases and J by 6 bases, with 12 bases between the two germline ends. CDR3 length equals 14 residues. The germline gives CDR1 SGHNT, CDR2 YENEEA. CDR3 nucleotide sequence: TGTGCCAGCAGCTCGGGCGTAGGTCCCGGGGAGCTGTTTTTT. This codes for CASSSGVGPGELFF.

J is TRBJ1-2 and V is TRBV9; unclear D gene. This CDR3 region has 12 residues. CDR1 SGDLS and CDR2 YYNGEE come from the germline V gene. Trimming removed 3 bases from V and 8 bases from J, with 11 bases in between. The CDR3 here is CASSGNSGGYTF. CDR3 coding DNA: TGTGCCAGCAGCGGGAACAGTGGGGGCTACACCTTC.

This sequence joins TRBV11-2 and TRBJ2-1; D unresolved. Trimming stripped 1 base from V and 3 bases from J, with 4 bases between. This CDR3 spans 13 amino acids. CDR1 is SGHAT, CDR2 FQNNGV, per germline. The CDR3 DNA reads as TGTGCCAGCAGCTTAGGCGGCTACAATGAGCAGTTCTTC. Its protein product is CASSLGGYNEQFF. The whole variable domain, remainder taken from reference TRBV11-2 and TRBJ2-1, is EAGVAQSPRYKIIEKRQSVAFWCNPISGHATLYWYQQILGQGPKLLIQFQNNGVVDDSQLPKDRFSAERLKGVDSTLKIQPAKLEDSAVYLCASSLGGYNEQFFGPGTRLTVL.

The CDR3 sequence: CASSLMTVANEKLFF. The CDR3 bases are TGTGCCAGCAGCTTAATGACAGTGGCTAATGAAAAACTGTTTTTT. The chain combines TRBV7-9 with TRBJ1-4; D perhaps matches TRBD1 (5 bases). CDR3 size: 15 residues. Germline-derived CDR1 and CDR2 are SEHNR and FQNEAQ (reference sequence). V was pared by 2 bases and J by 3 bases, with 10 bases between.

The rearrangement uses TRBV5-6 and TRBJ1-5, with 9 nucleotides matching TRBD1. The trim removed 5 bases at V and 0 bases at J, leaving 6 bases unmatched. The CDR3 is made up of 16 amino acids. CDR1 SGHDT and CDR2 YYEEEE come from the germline V gene. The CDR3 sequence: CASRSQGAGSNQPQHF. In DNA form, the CDR3 reads TGTGCCAGCAGGTCACAGGGGGCGGGTAGCAATCAGCCCCAGCATTTT.

The chain combines TRBV6-6 with TRBJ2-7, with D maybe TRBD2 (6 bases). The V gene's germline CDR1 is MNHNY and CDR2 SVGAGI (reference sequence). The CDR3 covers 13 residues. Trimming took off 5 bases at V and 6 bases at J, with 14 bases between the two ends. CDR3 region: CASSQGGWAEQYF. The CDR3, as DNA: TGTGCCAGCAGTCAGGGAGGATGGGCCGAGCAGTACTTC.

This clone was found once. J is TRBJ2-7 and V is TRBV6-1; the match to TRBD2 covers 10 bases. CDR1 and CDR2 (germline): MNHNS, SASEGT. The ends lost 4 bases at V and 7 bases at J; junction bases unmatched: 13. This CDR3 comprises 16 residues. The CDR3: CASSALERGGTAEQYF. The DNA of the CDR3 is TGTGCCAGCAGTGCCCTCGAGCGGGGGGGGACCGCGGAGCAGTACTTC.

V usage is TRBV27 and J usage is TRBJ2-7; D is perhaps TRBD1 (5 bases). Germline values: CDR1 MNHEY, CDR2 SMNVEV (reference sequence). This CDR3 has 16 residues. Trimming removed 2 bases from V and 1 base from J, with 15 bases in between. The CDR3 DNA is TGTGCCAGCAGTTTACTGTCCAGGGTTGGGTCCTACGAGCAGTACTTC. It is translated as CASSLLSRVGSYEQYF.

This chain joins TRBV7-9 and TRBJ2-7; D not resolved. The CDR3 contains 12 residues. Germline V gene sequence: CDR1 SEHNR, CDR2 FQNEAQ (reference sequence). V shed 1 base and J shed 4 bases, with 5 bases lying between them. This CDR3 reads CASSLVAYEQYF. The DNA of the CDR3 is TGTGCCAGCAGCTTAGTGGCTTACGAGCAGTACTTC.

This clone was observed a few times. The genes are TRBV13 and TRBJ2-1; 10 bases are a match to TRBD2. Germline assignment: CDR1 PRHDT and CDR2 FYEKMQ (reference sequence). Germline trimming cut 4 bases from V and 6 bases from J; bases unmatched to any gene: 6. This CDR3 is built from 15 residues. CDR3 residues: CASSYQRGGPNEQFF. The CDR3 bases are TGTGCCAGCAGCTACCAGCGGGGGGGACCCAATGAGCAGTTCTTC.

V is TRBV10-2 and J is TRBJ2-5; D remains ambiguous. Trimming stripped 0 bases from V and 2 bases from J, with 7 bases between. Germline CDR1 reads WSHSY; CDR2 reads SAAADI. The CDR3 contains 14 residues. CDR3 DNA: TGCGCCAGCAGTGAGTCGGTAGGACAAGAGACCCAGTACTTC. This translates into CASSESVGQETQYF.

The chain has TRBV11-2 and TRBJ1-5; D is unclear. Per germline, CDR1 SGHAT and CDR2 FQNNGV. The V and J ends lost 2 bases and 4 bases respectively, with 12 bases between them. The CDR3 length is 15 residues. The chain's CDR3 is CASSLSRAGNQPQHF. DNA of the CDR3: TGTGCCAGCAGCTTATCGCGGGCAGGAAATCAGCCCCAGCATTTT.

The chain couples TRBV9 to TRBJ1-1; D remains unclear. This CDR3 is 15 amino acids long. The germline gives CDR1 SGDLS, CDR2 YYNGEE. V was shortened by 0 bases and J by 1 base, with 10 bases between the two germline ends. CDR3: CASSVGPDSNTEAFF. For the CDR3, the DNA is TGTGCCAGCAGCGTAGGCCCAGATTCGAACACTGAAGCTTTCTTT.

The V gene is TRBV5-4, the J gene TRBJ1-1; D unresolved. This CDR3 is 13 amino acids long. The ends were cut back, 5 bases at V and 3 bases at J, with 11 bases in the middle. In germline, CDR1 is SGHNT, CDR2 YYREEE (reference sequence). The CDR3 loop is CASRGWTDTEAFF. The CDR3 nucleotides read TGTGCCAGCAGAGGGTGGACCGACACTGAAGCTTTCTTT. The full variable domain, in which reference TRBV5-4 and TRBJ1-1 provide the parts outside the CDR3, is ETGVTQSPTHLIKTRGQQVTLRCSSQSGHNTVSWYQQALGQGPQFIFQYYREEENGRGNFPPRFSGLQFPNYSSELNVNALELDDSALYLCASRGWTDTEAFFGQGTRLTVV.

This chain joins TRBV9 and TRBJ1-2; 8 nucleotides agree with TRBD1. Germline V lookup: CDR1 SGDLS, CDR2 YYNGEE. Trimming took 3 bases from V and 2 from J; bases not matched to a gene: 3. This CDR3 comprises 14 residues. The CDR3: CASSARDRNYGYTF. DNA of the CDR3: TGTGCCAGCAGCGCCCGGGACAGGAACTATGGCTACACCTTC.

CDR3 sequence (DNA): TGTGCCAGCAGTCTGAGCGGGGGGACATATACCGGGGAGCTGTTTTTT. This sequence encodes CASSLSGGTYTGELFF. V gene TRBV7-7 combines with J gene TRBJ2-2; 9 bases map to TRBD2. The germline V gene encodes CDR1 SSHAT and CDR2 FNYEAQ (reference sequence). This CDR3 region has 16 residues. V was pared by 6 bases and J by 5 bases, with 10 bases of the junction left unmatched.

This chain joins TRBV28 and TRBJ2-1, with 8 positions matching TRBD2. The CDR3 is 20 residues long. Germline trimming cut 4 bases from V and 6 bases from J; bases unmatched to any gene: 23. Germline V gene lookup returns CDR1 MDHEN and CDR2 SYDVKM. CDR3 nucleotides: TGTGCCAGCAGTTACCCACAGACTAGCGCTTCTAGCGGGTTTGGCAATGAGCAGTTCTTC. This gives the protein CASSYPQTSASSGFGNEQFF.

The CDR3 bases are TGTGCCAGCAGTCCGTTGGACGGGGCCTCGGGGACTGAAGCTTTCTTT. Protein sequence: CASSPLDGASGTEAFF. V and J are TRBV27 and TRBJ1-1; a weak D match, TRBD1 (5 bases). V lost 5 bases, J lost 5 bases, and 21 bases lay in between. The V gene's germline CDR1 is MNHEY and CDR2 SMNVEV (reference sequence). The length of the CDR3 is 16 residues.

This chain connects TRBV6-5 to TRBJ2-7; TRBD2 matches 8 bases. Germline assignment: CDR1 MNHEY and CDR2 SVGAGI. V dropped 6 bases and J dropped 4; count of bases not matched to a gene: 11. CDR3 size: 15 residues. The CDR3 reads CASSPHSGVGYEQYF. CDR3 bases: TGTGCCAGCAGCCCCCATAGCGGGGTTGGGTACGAGCAGTACTTC.